The entry below describes one T cell receptor beta chain. At one end, the junction sequence differs from germline, possibly due to a read error. CDR3 length: 16 amino acids. Germline CDR1 SGHNT, CDR2 YENEEA. The data originate from a study of tumor and adjacent non-tumor tissue in lung cancer. TCRbeta libraries were built with three rounds of nested PCR, modified from ARM-PCR. TCRdb called the multiplex PCR reads again in MiXCR, with one record for every CDR3 protein. The sample includes roughly 74,000 distinct CDR3 sequences, approximately 82% of them seen just once. No cell sorting was done before RNA was extracted from the tissue. This non-tumor lung sample came from over 3 cm beyond the tumor edge.

The genes are TRBV11-3 and TRBJ1-1; 7 nucleotides line up with TRBD1. The source of this sequence is a man between 65 and 85 years old with non-small cell lung cancer. Sequencing was carried out using distant non-tumor lung tissue. DNA for the CDR3: TGTCTCAGCAGTTTCCGGGACAGAACCCTGAACACTGAATCTTGCTTT. Its protein is CLSSFRDRTLNTESCF.